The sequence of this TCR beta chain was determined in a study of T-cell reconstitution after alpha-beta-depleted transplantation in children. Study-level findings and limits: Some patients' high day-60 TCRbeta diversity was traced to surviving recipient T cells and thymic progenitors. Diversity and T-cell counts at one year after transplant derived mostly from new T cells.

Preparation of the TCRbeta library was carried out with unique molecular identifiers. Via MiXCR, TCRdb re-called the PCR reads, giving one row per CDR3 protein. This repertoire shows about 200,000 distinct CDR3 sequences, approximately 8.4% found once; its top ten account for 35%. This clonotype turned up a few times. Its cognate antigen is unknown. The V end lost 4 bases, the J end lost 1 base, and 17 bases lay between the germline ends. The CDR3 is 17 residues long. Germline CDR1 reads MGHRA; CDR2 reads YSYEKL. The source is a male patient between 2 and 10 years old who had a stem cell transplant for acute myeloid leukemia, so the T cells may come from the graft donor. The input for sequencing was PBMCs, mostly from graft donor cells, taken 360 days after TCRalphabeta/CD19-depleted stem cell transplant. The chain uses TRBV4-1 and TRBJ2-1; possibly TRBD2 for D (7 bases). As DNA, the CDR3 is TGCGCCAGCAGCCTCCTCGGACTAGGGGGTTCCTACAATGAGCAGTTCTTC. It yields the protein CASSLLGLGGSYNEQFF.